Listed below are T cell receptor beta chains from one sample, sequenced in a study of shared clonotypes between healthy human individuals. Profiled with immunoSEQ multiplex PCR; TCRdb holds only in-frame clones, not every one. Found here are about 710,000 clones, roughly 72% of them singletons; the top ten hold 1.5% to 2%. Sequencing used memory CD4+ T cells sorted from blood. These receptor sequences come from a woman aged 25 to 39 in good health. CDR3s include the opening cysteine and the closing phenylalanine or tryptophan. Fields, in order: J gene, V gene, CDR3 protein.

J gene: TRBJ1-2
V gene: TRBV2
CDR3 protein: CASTKSGQGGNYGYTF

J gene: TRBJ2-7
V gene: TRBV15
CDR3 protein: CATSRDRSTGLSYEQYF

J gene: TRBJ2-7
V gene: TRBV6-1
CDR3 protein: CASRAGASYEQYF

J gene: TRBJ2-7
V gene: TRBV6-6
CDR3 protein: CASSRTSGRGDEQYF

J gene: TRBJ1-5
V gene: TRBV5-1
CDR3 protein: CASSNGTKGPQHF

J gene: TRBJ1-1
V gene: TRBV5-1
CDR3 protein: CASSLYPQGGAEAFF

J gene: TRBJ2-5
V gene: TRBV30
CDR3 protein: CAWSFGAQETQYF

J gene: TRBJ1-2
V gene: TRBV28
CDR3 protein: CASSSPTMGYGYTF

J gene: TRBJ2-3
V gene: TRBV28
CDR3 protein: CASSWGGQDTQYF

J gene: TRBJ2-7
V gene: TRBV11-2
CDR3 protein: CASSLLAGVRYEQYF

J gene: TRBJ2-4
V gene: TRBV6-5
CDR3 protein: CASRAGGLAKNIQYF

J gene: TRBJ2-3
V gene: TRBV6-1
CDR3 protein: CATRTSGLEDTQYF

J gene: TRBJ2-7
V gene: TRBV7-6
CDR3 protein: CASSLNNGGFEEQYF

J gene: TRBJ2-7
V gene: TRBV20-1
CDR3 protein: CSARLKDEQYF

J gene: TRBJ2-7
V gene: TRBV10-2
CDR3 protein: CASSKLLQSSYEQYF

J gene: TRBJ1-5
V gene: TRBV19
CDR3 protein: CASSSGTEAVGEPQHF

J gene: TRBJ1-1
V gene: TRBV7-9
CDR3 protein: CASSQTGSEAFF

J gene: TRBJ2-3
V gene: TRBV11-3
CDR3 protein: CASSLDWAPDTQYF

J gene: TRBJ1-1
V gene: TRBV28
CDR3 protein: CASSDGQTMNTEAFF

J gene: TRBJ2-5
V gene: TRBV15
CDR3 protein: CATRQYQETQYF

J gene: TRBJ2-7
V gene: TRBV18
CDR3 protein: CASSPPGTDGYYEQYF

J gene: TRBJ1-1
V gene: TRBV11-2
CDR3 protein: CASSFTGATEAFF

J gene: TRBJ2-7
V gene: TRBV6-6
CDR3 protein: CASRPTSGTYEQYF

J gene: TRBJ2-1
V gene: TRBV6-5
CDR3 protein: CASSYPPPSEQFF

J gene: TRBJ1-5
V gene: TRBV29-1
CDR3 protein: CSVEQFEGQPQHF

J gene: TRBJ2-1
V gene: TRBV12-5
CDR3 protein: CASGLVNNRRPGYNEQFF

J gene: TRBJ2-1
V gene: TRBV5-1
CDR3 protein: CASSNPRDDEQFF

J gene: TRBJ2-1
V gene: TRBV7-9
CDR3 protein: CASSDTSGRDGEQFF

J gene: TRBJ2-5
V gene: TRBV7-7
CDR3 protein: CASSRRQGKETQYF

J gene: TRBJ2-3
V gene: TRBV5-1
CDR3 protein: CASSFRASTDTQYF

J gene: TRBJ1-4
V gene: TRBV27
CDR3 protein: CASSPGHLEKLFF

J gene: TRBJ2-5
V gene: TRBV28
CDR3 protein: CASSVGGKETQYF

J gene: TRBJ1-5
V gene: TRBV27
CDR3 protein: CASSFTEYGAQHF

J gene: TRBJ2-3
V gene: TRBV5-4
CDR3 protein: CASSLRQGTTDTQYF

J gene: TRBJ2-2
V gene: TRBV7-7
CDR3 protein: CASSRGITGELFF

J gene: TRBJ2-7
V gene: TRBV5-8
CDR3 protein: CASSFGLAGTYEQYF

J gene: TRBJ2-1
V gene: TRBV18
CDR3 protein: CASSPRRNEQFF

J gene: TRBJ2-1
V gene: TRBV29-1
CDR3 protein: CSVEGLAGHNEQFF

J gene: TRBJ2-3
V gene: TRBV2
CDR3 protein: CASRGGSGTTDTQYF

J gene: TRBJ2-5
V gene: TRBV6-1
CDR3 protein: CASSPGQGMKTQYF

J gene: TRBJ1-3
V gene: TRBV28
CDR3 protein: CASMTSAGSGNTIYF

J gene: TRBJ2-2
V gene: TRBV19
CDR3 protein: CASSIGTVGTGELFF

J gene: TRBJ2-1
V gene: TRBV7-8
CDR3 protein: CASSRGVGAYNEQFF